This is a list of T cell receptor beta chains from one sample in a study of cytomegalovirus exposure and HLA in healthy donors. Clones were sequenced by immunoSEQ multiplex PCR, and TCRdb holds only the in-frame ones, with some missing. This table holds 150,000 to 200,000 clones, approximately 71% found once. Source material: PBMCs. The receptors derive from a man in his forties or fifties in good health and CMV-seronegative. Both conserved end residues are part of each CDR3. Fields, in order: V gene, clone size, J gene, D gene, CDR3 DNA, CDR3 protein. D genes are given only for firm matches. Clone size is given for some rows only: seen once, a few or many times, or a class if the clone is expanded.

V gene: TRBV7-9; clone size: .; J gene: TRBJ1-1; D gene: TRBD1; CDR3 DNA: TGTGCCAGCAGCCCCTCGACAGGGGTGAACACTGAAGCTTTCTTT; CDR3 protein: CASSPSTGVNTEAFF
V gene: TRBV19; clone size: .; J gene: TRBJ1-4; D gene: .; CDR3 DNA: TGTGCCAGTAGTGGCCTGGAGGGGCGGAATGAAAAACTGTTTTTT; CDR3 protein: CASSGLEGRNEKLFF
V gene: TRBV7-3; clone size: .; J gene: TRBJ1-6; D gene: TRBD1; CDR3 DNA: TGTGCCAGCAGCTTAGTGGGGGGACAGGGGCGAAACTATAGCTCCTATAATTCACCCCTCCACTTT; CDR3 protein: CASSLVGGQGRNYSSYNSPLHF
V gene: TRBV19; clone size: .; J gene: TRBJ2-3; D gene: .; CDR3 DNA: TGTGCCAGTAGTGATAACTTCCCATCAGATACGCAGTATTTT; CDR3 protein: CASSDNFPSDTQYF
V gene: TRBV19; clone size: .; J gene: TRBJ1-2; D gene: .; CDR3 DNA: TGTGCCATATTAGGGGACTATGGCTACACCTTC; CDR3 protein: CAILGDYGYTF
V gene: TRBV7-9; clone size: .; J gene: TRBJ2-7; D gene: .; CDR3 DNA: TGTGCCAGCAGCTTAATCCCTACCCCCTCCGACAGCTACGAGCAGTACTTC; CDR3 protein: CASSLIPTPSDSYEQYF
V gene: TRBV7-8; clone size: .; J gene: TRBJ2-5; D gene: TRBD1; CDR3 DNA: TGTGCCAGCAGCTCCGGGACAGGGAAACAAGAGACCCAGTACTTC; CDR3 protein: CASSSGTGKQETQYF
V gene: TRBV7-2; clone size: .; J gene: TRBJ2-3; D gene: .; CDR3 DNA: TGTGCCAGCAGCTTAGGTCGGGGGTTCGGCACAGATACGCAGTATTTT; CDR3 protein: CASSLGRGFGTDTQYF
V gene: TRBV7-2; clone size: .; J gene: TRBJ1-4; D gene: TRBD1; CDR3 DNA: TGTGCCAGCAGCGAACAACAGGGGGAAAAACTGTTTTTT; CDR3 protein: CASSEQQGEKLFF
V gene: TRBV4-1; clone size: .; J gene: TRBJ1-2; D gene: TRBD1; CDR3 DNA: TGCGCCAGCAGCCAAGAGGCTACAGGGGTTGGTGGCTACACCTTC; CDR3 protein: CASSQEATGVGGYTF
V gene: TRBV9; clone size: few; J gene: TRBJ1-1; D gene: .; CDR3 DNA: TGTGCCAGCAGCCTACAAGGACAGCTGAACACTGAAGCTTTCTTT; CDR3 protein: CASSLQGQLNTEAFF
V gene: TRBV18; clone size: .; J gene: TRBJ1-1; D gene: .; CDR3 DNA: TGTGCCAGCTCACCGGCCGGAGATGAAGCTTTCTTT; CDR3 protein: CASSPAGDEAFF
V gene: TRBV18; clone size: .; J gene: TRBJ2-5; D gene: .; CDR3 DNA: TGTGCCAGCTCACCACAGGGGGTCCTCCAAGAGACCCAGTACTTC; CDR3 protein: CASSPQGVLQETQYF
V gene: TRBV7-8; clone size: few; J gene: TRBJ2-7; D gene: .; CDR3 DNA: TGTGCCAGCAGCTTAGTCCAGGGGAGCTCCTACGAGCAGTACTTC; CDR3 protein: CASSLVQGSSYEQYF
V gene: TRBV5-1; clone size: many; J gene: TRBJ2-1; D gene: .; CDR3 DNA: TGCGCCAGCAGCTTGGCCGGCGGGAACGACGAGCAGTTCTTC; CDR3 protein: CASSLAGGNDEQFF
V gene: TRBV10-3; clone size: once; J gene: TRBJ1-1; D gene: .; CDR3 DNA: TGTGCCATCAGTGATCAGAGGGCGAACACTGAAGCTTTCTTT; CDR3 protein: CAISDQRANTEAFF
V gene: TRBV7-2; clone size: .; J gene: TRBJ2-3; D gene: .; CDR3 DNA: TGTGCCAGCAGCTTATCCGGGGGGCTCACAGATACGCAGTATTTT; CDR3 protein: CASSLSGGLTDTQYF
V gene: TRBV7-9; clone size: .; J gene: TRBJ2-2; D gene: TRBD1; CDR3 DNA: TGTGCCAGCAGCACTCAGAGGGACAGGGGTTTAACCGGGGAGCTGTTTTTT; CDR3 protein: CASSTQRDRGLTGELFF
V gene: TRBV5-6; clone size: .; J gene: TRBJ1-3; D gene: TRBD1; CDR3 DNA: TGTGCCAGCAGCCGCACAGGGGATACTGGAAACACCATATATTTT; CDR3 protein: CASSRTGDTGNTIYF
V gene: TRBV23-1; clone size: .; J gene: TRBJ2-7; D gene: .; CDR3 DNA: TGCGCCAGCAGTCAGGGGACACTTCTAGAACACAACTACGAGCAGTACTTC; CDR3 protein: CASSQGTLLEHNYEQYF
V gene: TRBV10-3; clone size: .; J gene: TRBJ1-1; D gene: .; CDR3 DNA: TGTGCCACCCCGAAAGGAGAGGGCCGGGACACTGAAGCTTTCTTT; CDR3 protein: CATPKGEGRDTEAFF
V gene: TRBV6-5; clone size: .; J gene: TRBJ2-7; D gene: .; CDR3 DNA: TGTGCCAGCAGCCCCGGGTACGGAGCCTACGAGCAGTACTTC; CDR3 protein: CASSPGYGAYEQYF
V gene: TRBV6-5; clone size: .; J gene: TRBJ1-1; D gene: TRBD1; CDR3 DNA: TGTGCCAGCAGCCGTGACAGGGCGGGTGAAGCTTTCTTT; CDR3 protein: CASSRDRAGEAFF
V gene: TRBV7-6; clone size: .; J gene: TRBJ2-7; D gene: .; CDR3 DNA: TGTGCCAGCAGCCTACCCCAGGGGTACGAGCAGTACTTC; CDR3 protein: CASSLPQGYEQYF
V gene: TRBV6-5; clone size: .; J gene: TRBJ2-7; D gene: .; CDR3 DNA: TGTGCCAGCAGGAGGGGGACGAGCTCCTACGAGCAGTACTTC; CDR3 protein: CASRRGTSSYEQYF
V gene: TRBV28; clone size: few; J gene: TRBJ1-2; D gene: TRBD1; CDR3 DNA: TGTGCCAGCAGTTCACAGGGGGCAGGGGACTATGGCTACACCTTC; CDR3 protein: CASSSQGAGDYGYTF
V gene: TRBV28; clone size: .; J gene: TRBJ2-7; D gene: TRBD1; CDR3 DNA: TGTGCCAGCAGACCAGACAGGGGCAACGAGCAGTACTTC; CDR3 protein: CASRPDRGNEQYF
V gene: TRBV6-5; clone size: .; J gene: TRBJ1-2; D gene: TRBD1; CDR3 DNA: TGTGCCAGCAGCTCGACAGGGGTCTATGGCTACACCTTC; CDR3 protein: CASSSTGVYGYTF
V gene: TRBV25-1; clone size: .; J gene: TRBJ2-7; D gene: .; CDR3 DNA: TGTGCCAGCAGTGTCACAGGGTACGAGCAGTACTTC; CDR3 protein: CASSVTGYEQYF
V gene: TRBV7-9; clone size: .; J gene: TRBJ1-1; D gene: TRBD1; CDR3 DNA: TGTGCCAGCAGCCACCCCTCCCCGCAGGGGGCAAGGAACACTGAAGCTTTCTTT; CDR3 protein: CASSHPSPQGARNTEAFF
V gene: TRBV28; clone size: few; J gene: TRBJ1-5; D gene: TRBD1; CDR3 DNA: TGTGCCAGCACCCTCTCGGACAGGGGTAAACAGCCCCAGCATTTT; CDR3 protein: CASTLSDRGKQPQHF
V gene: TRBV4-2; clone size: .; J gene: TRBJ2-7; D gene: TRBD1; CDR3 DNA: TGTGCCAGCAGCCAATCCGGGACAGGTCTTTCCTACGAGCAGTACTTC; CDR3 protein: CASSQSGTGLSYEQYF
V gene: TRBV7-2; clone size: .; J gene: TRBJ2-5; D gene: TRBD1; CDR3 DNA: TGTGCCAGCAGACGTACGGGGCGACAGGGATTTGGAGAGACCCAGTACTTC; CDR3 protein: CASRRTGRQGFGETQYF
V gene: TRBV5-1; clone size: .; J gene: TRBJ1-1; D gene: TRBD1; CDR3 DNA: TGCGCCAGCAGCCCTACAGGGGGTGGGACTGAAGCTTTCTTT; CDR3 protein: CASSPTGGGTEAFF
V gene: TRBV5-1; clone size: once; J gene: TRBJ2-3; D gene: .; CDR3 DNA: TGCGCCAGCAGGGGCGAGTACACAGATACGCAGTATTTT; CDR3 protein: CASRGEYTDTQYF
V gene: TRBV7-7; clone size: few; J gene: TRBJ2-5; D gene: TRBD1; CDR3 DNA: TGTGCTAGCAGCCGACAGGGGACGGATGCGACCCAGTACTTC; CDR3 protein: CASSRQGTDATQYF
V gene: TRBV6-5; clone size: .; J gene: TRBJ2-5; D gene: TRBD2; CDR3 DNA: TGTGCCAGCAGCCACCTACTAGCGGGTGAAGAGACCCAGTACTTC; CDR3 protein: CASSHLLAGEETQYF
V gene: TRBV6-1; clone size: .; J gene: TRBJ1-3; D gene: .; CDR3 DNA: TGTGCCAGCAGTGACCCTAGGACACCTTTTTCTGGAAACACCATATATTTT; CDR3 protein: CASSDPRTPFSGNTIYF
V gene: TRBV19; clone size: few; J gene: TRBJ1-1; D gene: .; CDR3 DNA: TGTGCCAGTAGTATTTCCTTGGAGGGAGATGAAGCTTTCTTT; CDR3 protein: CASSISLEGDEAFF
V gene: TRBV6-1; clone size: .; J gene: TRBJ2-7; D gene: .; CDR3 DNA: TGTGCCAGCAGTGATCGTATCGAGAGATTCACTACCTACGAGCAGTACTTC; CDR3 protein: CASSDRIERFTTYEQYF
V gene: TRBV7-9; clone size: .; J gene: TRBJ2-1; D gene: TRBD1; CDR3 DNA: TGTGCCAGCAGCCCAAAGGGACAGGGAGGCTACAATGAGCAGTTCTTC; CDR3 protein: CASSPKGQGGYNEQFF
V gene: TRBV18; clone size: .; J gene: TRBJ2-5; D gene: TRBD1; CDR3 DNA: TGTGCCAGCTCTCGCTCGACAGGGGTCCTAGGGGAGACCCAGTACTTC; CDR3 protein: CASSRSTGVLGETQYF
V gene: TRBV7-9; clone size: .; J gene: TRBJ1-2; D gene: TRBD1; CDR3 DNA: TGTGCCAGCAGCTTGGCCGGGACAGGGAACAACTATGGCTACACCTTC; CDR3 protein: CASSLAGTGNNYGYTF
V gene: TRBV6-5; clone size: .; J gene: TRBJ1-2; D gene: TRBD1; CDR3 DNA: TGTGCCAGCAAACTGACAGGGGTTAATGGCTACACCTTC; CDR3 protein: CASKLTGVNGYTF
V gene: TRBV10-1; clone size: .; J gene: TRBJ1-2; D gene: TRBD1; CDR3 DNA: TGCGCCACCCTCAGTGGGCAACAGGGGAATGGCTACACCTTC; CDR3 protein: CATLSGQQGNGYTF
V gene: TRBV28; clone size: .; J gene: TRBJ1-1; D gene: TRBD1; CDR3 DNA: TGTGCCAGCACTCAGGGACAGATGAACACTGAAGCTTTCTTT; CDR3 protein: CASTQGQMNTEAFF
V gene: TRBV9; clone size: .; J gene: TRBJ2-5; D gene: TRBD1; CDR3 DNA: TGTGCCAGCAGCGTCGGGACAGGGGCGATGGAGACCCAGTACTTC; CDR3 protein: CASSVGTGAMETQYF
V gene: TRBV6-1; clone size: .; J gene: TRBJ1-4; D gene: .; CDR3 DNA: TGTGCCAGCAGTGAATCCCGACAGTCGGGGGGGAAACTGTTTTTT; CDR3 protein: CASSESRQSGGKLFF
V gene: TRBV28; clone size: once; J gene: TRBJ1-4; D gene: .; CDR3 DNA: TGTGCCAGCAGCTCAACCGTCCAGGGCGAAAAACTGTTTTTT; CDR3 protein: CASSSTVQGEKLFF
V gene: TRBV5-1; clone size: .; J gene: TRBJ2-5; D gene: .; CDR3 DNA: TGCGCCAGCAGCCGCGATCAGGGGGAGGCCCAGTACTTC; CDR3 protein: CASSRDQGEAQYF
V gene: TRBV21-1; clone size: .; J gene: TRBJ2-3; D gene: .; CDR3 DNA: TGTGCCAGCAGCACCCGGGACTCTCGCACAGATACGCAGTATTTT; CDR3 protein: CASSTRDSRTDTQYF
V gene: TRBV6-5; clone size: .; J gene: TRBJ1-2; D gene: TRBD1; CDR3 DNA: TGTGCCAGCTCTAAAAGCGGGACAGGGGGCTTTGGCTACACCTTC; CDR3 protein: CASSKSGTGGFGYTF
V gene: TRBV27; clone size: .; J gene: TRBJ1-1; D gene: .; CDR3 DNA: TGTGCCAGCATCTCGAGAGGGGGAAAAATGAACACTGAAGCTTTCTTT; CDR3 protein: CASISRGGKMNTEAFF
V gene: TRBV18; clone size: .; J gene: TRBJ2-2; D gene: TRBD2; CDR3 DNA: TGTGCCAGCTCACCGCGGGGGGCAGTTCAGAACACCGGGGAGCTGTTTTTT; CDR3 protein: CASSPRGAVQNTGELFF
V gene: TRBV6-5; clone size: .; J gene: TRBJ1-1; D gene: TRBD1; CDR3 DNA: TGTGCCAGCAGTCCACAGGGGAGAAGGAACACTGAAGCTTTCTTT; CDR3 protein: CASSPQGRRNTEAFF
V gene: TRBV6-1; clone size: .; J gene: TRBJ2-1; D gene: .; CDR3 DNA: TGTGCCAGCAGTGACCGACTAGTGGCCCTCAATGAGCAGTTCTTC; CDR3 protein: CASSDRLVALNEQFF
V gene: TRBV19; clone size: few; J gene: TRBJ1-5; D gene: .; CDR3 DNA: TGTGCCAGTAGTATGGACAGTTTCAATCAGCCCCAGCATTTT; CDR3 protein: CASSMDSFNQPQHF